This T cell receptor beta chain derives from a study of CD8+CD57+ T cells in acquired aplastic anemia. Across the whole study: DNA from sorted CD4+ and CD8+ cells averaged roughly 3.2 ug.

This clonotype was counted many times. Its antigen is not identified. General study results and limits: The study identified about 30 CD8+ CDR3 sequences shared by patients and controls.

Profiles of TCR beta VDJ and CDR3 were generated from a genomic DNA template. TCRdb recomputed calls from the reads with MiXCR, one row per CDR3 protein. The sample yields approximately 170,000 distinct CDR3 sequences, roughly 56% seen once. The sequenced material came from sorted CD4+, CD8+, or CD8+CD57+ T cells (not recorded which) from PBMCs. This clonotype was sampled from a human donor in good health, serving as a control.

CDR3 in DNA: TGTGCCACCAGTGGAAGACTCAATCAGCCCCAGCATTTT. Protein product: CATSGRLNQPQHF. The genes are TRBV24-1 and TRBJ1-5; D gene ambiguous. Germline V lookup: CDR1 KGHDR, CDR2 SFDVKD. The CDR3 has 13 residues. The ends were cut back, 5 bases at V and 3 bases at J, with 7 bases in the middle.